What follows describes a single TCR beta chain. Antigen: not known. Alongside a J-beta primer mix, a sample-barcoded 5' primer served in a second PCR lasting about 7 to 12 cycles. Researchers report that a template-switch adaptor with 12 random nucleotides tagged each cDNA molecule. TCRdb reanalysed the 5' RACE reads using MiXCR and keeps one entry per CDR3 protein. This repertoire shows 650,000 or so distinct CDR3 sequences, around 50% found once; its top ten account for around an eighth. This sample was taken from a study of blood T cells in healthy people across ages. Broader study findings: Naive CD4+ cell counts and diversity both ran higher in long-lived than in aged donors.

The CDR3 sequence is 15 residues long. V was clipped by 7 bases and J by 4 bases; unmatched bases: 7. The sequence was obtained from a woman older than 75 in good health. J is TRBJ2-5 and V is TRBV12-3 or TRBV12-4, with TRBD2 identical over 12 bases. Sequencing was carried out using blood. This CDR3 is CASTVLAGGLETQYF. CDR3 DNA sequence: TGTGCCAGCACCGTCCTAGCGGGGGGGTTAGAGACCCAGTACTTC.